These 8 T cell receptor beta chains came from one sample sequenced in a study of shared clonotypes between healthy human individuals (TCRdb year 2020). Library preparation employed the immunoSEQ multiplex PCR assay. TCRdb took this table from immuneACCESS and kept in-frame rearrangements with V and J called. Such tables lack part of the clones; where checked against another copy, unresolved V genes explain under half of the gap, and the rest is unexplained. This sample lists roughly 380,000 clones; approximately 96% were detected once. The ten largest account for around 0.32% of the sample. Material for sequencing was memory CD8+ T cells sorted from blood. The cell subset or site label for this specimen denotes: CD45RO+ cells pooled with CCR7-negative TemRA cells. The receptors were gathered from a man in his thirties or forties in good health.

As regards this clone: This sample includes further DNA sequences coding for the same CDR3. The rearrangement joins TRBV19 to TRBJ2-1, with 12 bases aligning to TRBD2. V lost 6 bases, J lost 0 bases, and 0 bases stayed unmatched. The length of the CDR3 is 15 residues. Germline V gives CDR1 LNHDA, CDR2 SQIVND (reference sequence). The CDR3 here is CASRTSGSSYNEQFF. The CDR3 region has the DNA TGTGCCAGTAGGACTAGCGGGAGCTCCTACAATGAGCAGTTCTTC.

V usage is TRBV6-1 and J usage is TRBJ2-7, with 7 bases matching TRBD1. The CDR3 sequence is 12 residues long. The germline CDR1 and CDR2 sequences are MNHNS and SASEGT. The junction had 4 bases not matched to a gene; V was cut back by 11 bases and J by 0 bases. The CDR3 is CARDRASYEQYF. CDR3 sequence (DNA): TGTGCCCGAGACAGGGCCTCCTACGAGCAGTACTTC.

This clone was detected only once. The CDR3 DNA follows: TGTGCCAGCAGTACCACAGGGTTTCCTTATAGCAATCAGCCCCAGCATTTT. Protein product: CASSTTGFPYSNQPQHF. The chain joins TRBV28 to TRBJ1-5; D may be TRBD1 (6 bases). This CDR3 has 17 amino acids. V was cut by 5 bases and J by 0 bases, with 17 bases left in between. Germline V lookup: CDR1 MDHEN, CDR2 SYDVKM. The complete variable domain, with remaining parts taken from reference TRBV28 and TRBJ1-5, reads DVKVTQSSRYLVKRTGEKVFLECVQDMDHENMFWYRQDPGLGLRLIYFSYDVKMKEKGDIPEGYSVSREKKERFSLILESASTNQTSMYLCASSTTGFPYSNQPQHFGDGTRLSIL.

The chain couples TRBV7-9 to TRBJ2-2; 7 bases match TRBD1. This CDR3 comprises 16 residues. From germline, CDR1 is SEHNR and CDR2 FQNEAQ (reference sequence). Trimming cost V 2 bases and J 3 bases; bases outside gene matches: 6. The CDR3 sequence is CASSLPQTGYTGELFF. In DNA form, the CDR3 reads TGTGCCAGCAGCTTACCCCAGACAGGGTACACCGGGGAGCTGTTTTTT.

A remark on this clone: At one end, the junction sequence differs from germline, possibly due to a read error. The genes are TRBV15 and TRBJ2-1; weak D call: TRBD2 (7 bases). The length of the CDR3 is 15 residues. Germline V CDR1 and CDR2: LNHNV, YYDKDF (reference sequence). The CDR3 coding sequence is TGCGCCACCAGCAGAAGAGGGGGGGGATACAATGAGCAGTTCTTC. It is translated as CATSRRGGGYNEQFF.

This clone appeared a single time. The chain has TRBV19 and TRBJ1-1; D is unresolved. The CDR3 has 14 residues. The V end was cut by 8 bases, the J end by 0 bases, with 13 bases between. CDR1 LNHDA and CDR2 SQIVND come from the germline V gene (reference sequence). The DNA for the CDR3 is TGTGCCAGTGGAGTCAGAAACATGAACACTGAAGCTTTCTTT. It is translated as CASGVRNMNTEAFF.

The chain is built from TRBV19 and TRBJ1-2, with TRBD1 as a possible D gene (6 bases). V lost 7 bases and J lost 4, with 10 bases in between. The CDR3 is made up of 12 amino acids. Germline V CDR1 and CDR2: LNHDA, SQIVND (reference sequence). The DNA for the CDR3 is TGTGCCAGTACCAGGACAGCCTATGGCTACACCTTC. As protein: CASTRTAYGYTF.

The V gene is TRBV28, the J gene TRBJ2-7; D remains unclear. The germline V and J ends were trimmed by 7 bases and 3 bases, with 10 bases remaining between them. Germline CDR1 is MDHEN and CDR2 is SYDVKM. CDR3 length equals 12 residues. The CDR3 DNA sequence: TGTGCCAGCAAACTGTCGGACTACGAGCAGTACTTC. This sequence encodes CASKLSDYEQYF.